Listed here are 20 T cell receptor beta chains from one sample, sequenced in a study of T-cell reconstitution after alpha-beta-depleted transplantation in children. Preparation of the TCRbeta library involved a method that used unique molecular identifiers. A single record per CDR3 protein comes from TCRdb applying MiXCR to the PCR reads. The sample holds fewer than 20,000 distinct CDR3 sequences; approximately 5.3% are singletons and the top ten take 6.9%. The sequenced sample was PBMCs, obtained before TCRalphabeta/CD19-depleted stem cell transplant. The source is a boy aged 5-17 years with acute lymphoblastic leukemia, due to receive a stem cell transplant.

This clonotype was counted at least ten times. This chain joins TRBV3-1 and TRBJ2-2; 9 positions agree with TRBD2. CDR3 length equals 16 residues. Trimming took 1 base from V and 5 from J; bases not matched to a gene: 5. Germline V gene sequence: CDR1 LGHDT, CDR2 YNNKEL (reference sequence). In nucleotides, the CDR3 is TGTGCCAGCAGCCAAGTCCCTAGCGGGATAACCGGGGAGCTGTTTTTT. Translation: CASSQVPSGITGELFF.

This clonotype showed up many times. The chain uses TRBV9 and TRBJ1-2; no clear D gene. Germline-derived CDR1 and CDR2 are SGDLS and YYNGEE. The CDR3 is 15 amino acids. Trimming cost V 5 bases and J 0 bases, with 14 bases left between them. As DNA, the CDR3 is TGTGCCAGCAGGGAGGGCGACGGCGCTAACTATGGCTACACCTTC. Its protein product is CASREGDGANYGYTF.

V usage is TRBV5-4 and J usage is TRBJ2-2; tentative D call: TRBD1 (6 bases). This CDR3 region has 15 residues. CDR1 and CDR2 from the germline V gene are SGHNT and YYREEE (reference sequence). The ends were cut back, 5 bases at V and 4 bases at J, with 15 bases in the middle. The CDR3: CASSLTGWSTGELFF. Here the CDR3 DNA reads TGTGCCAGCAGTTTAACAGGGTGGTCCACCGGGGAGCTGTTTTTT.

In its sample, this clonotype was seen many times. The gene calls are TRBV12-3 or TRBV12-4 and TRBJ1-2; D is unclear. Deletions cut 3 bases from V and 3 bases from J, with 8 bases between. There are 13 residues in the CDR3. Here the CDR3 reads CASSFREDYGYTF. DNA of the CDR3: TGTGCCAGCAGTTTCCGGGAGGACTATGGCTACACCTTC.

This clonotype was detected many times. The V and J genes are TRBV29-1 and TRBJ1-2; D is possibly TRBD1 (6 bases). This CDR3 region has 13 residues. The V end lost 4 bases, the J end lost 8 bases, and 17 bases lay between the germline ends. Germline assignment: CDR1 SQVTM and CDR2 ANQGSEA. The CDR3 DNA follows: TGCAGCGTTGCCCATTCGGGGGGCGGGGGCTACACCTTC. Its translation is CSVAHSGGGGYTF. Full variable domain (remainder filled in from reference TRBV29-1 and TRBJ1-2): SAVISQKPSRDICQRGTSLTIQCQVDSQVTMMFWYRQQPGQSLTLIATANQGSEATYESGFVIDKFPISRPNLTFSTLTVSNMSPEDSSIYLCSVAHSGGGGYTFGSGTRLTVV.

At least ten counts were recorded for this clonotype. J is TRBJ1-3 and V is TRBV20-1; weak D call: TRBD1 (5 bases). Trimming took 4 bases from V and 0 from J, leaving 16 bases between them. This CDR3 contains 16 residues. Looked up from germline, CDR1 is DFQATT and CDR2 is SNEGSKA (reference sequence). The CDR3 region is CSAIQASGGSGNTIYF. The CDR3 DNA sequence: TGCAGTGCTATACAGGCTAGCGGGGGCTCTGGAAACACCATATATTTT.

Judged by abundance, this clonotype is medium-sized. V is TRBV4-3 and J is TRBJ2-2, with D uncertain. The germline CDR1 and CDR2 sequences are LGHNA and YSLEER. Between the trimmed V and J ends, which lost 2 bases and 4 bases, there was a span of 5 bases. CDR3 size: 13 residues. CDR3 sequence (DNA): TGCGCCAGCAGCCAAAGGTTCACCGGGGAGCTGTTTTTT. Translation: CASSQRFTGELFF.

This clonotype was observed many times. The gene calls are TRBV6-2 or TRBV6-3 and TRBJ2-3, with D possibly matching TRBD2 (5 bases). The ends were cut back, 7 bases at V and 3 bases at J, with 5 bases in the middle. Germline assignment: CDR1 MNHEY and CDR2 SVGEGT. The CDR3 runs 11 residues. The CDR3 nucleotides are TGTGCCAGCACGGGGACAGATACGCAGTATTTT. Its protein product is CASTGTDTQYF.

The sample holds many counts of this clonotype. This sequence joins TRBV12-3 or TRBV12-4 and TRBJ1-2; 7 bases align to TRBD1. V shed 6 bases and J 6 bases; nucleotides not matched to a gene: 7. The CDR3 loop spans 13 amino acids. The CDR3: CASSPSTGNGYTF. The CDR3 nucleotides are TGTGCCAGCAGCCCATCGACAGGGAATGGCTACACCTTC.

This clonotype is judged medium-sized (0.01 to 0.1%). The chain combines TRBV4-3 with TRBJ2-5; the D is unclear. The V gene lost 1 base and the J gene lost 2 bases, with 8 bases spanning the gap. CDR3 length equals 14 residues. Germline CDR1 is LGHNA and CDR2 is YSLEER. This chain's CDR3 is CASSQGPEQETQYF. The CDR3 region has the DNA TGCGCCAGCAGCCAAGGCCCCGAACAAGAGACCCAGTACTTC.

This clonotype has ten or more counts. V usage is TRBV5-1 and J usage is TRBJ2-7; tentatively, D is TRBD2 (5 bases). The CDR3 runs to 14 residues. Trimming removed 4 bases at V and 2 bases at J, with 13 bases between. Germline CDR1 SGHRS, CDR2 YFSETQ. This chain's CDR3 is CASSPRGGAYEQYF. CDR3 coding DNA: TGCGCCAGCAGCCCCCGGGGTGGGGCCTACGAGCAGTACTTC.

This clonotype was picked up many times. V usage is TRBV20-1 and J usage is TRBJ2-7; D perhaps matches TRBD2 (6 bases). The ends were cut back, 2 bases at V and 4 bases at J, with 15 bases in the middle. There are 14 residues in the CDR3. Germline CDR1 is DFQATT and CDR2 is SNEGSKA (reference sequence). The CDR3 protein is CSARPGRGVYEQYF. CDR3 DNA sequence: TGCAGTGCTAGACCCGGGAGAGGAGTGTACGAGCAGTACTTC.

This clonotype was seen many times. The chain uses TRBV7-2 and TRBJ1-6; TRBD1 might be the D (6 bases). Trimming removed 2 bases at V and 5 bases at J, with 7 bases between. Germline CDR1 SGHTA, CDR2 FQGNSA. The CDR3 is made up of 14 amino acids. The CDR3 DNA reads as TGTGCCAGCAGCTTAAGGGGGAATAATTCACCCCTCCACTTT. It encodes CASSLRGNNSPLHF.

There are many counts of this clonotype. The V gene is TRBV7-8, the J gene TRBJ2-3; tentatively, D is TRBD2 (6 bases). V lost 2 bases, J lost 1 base, and 10 bases lay in between. The germline gives CDR1 SGHVS, CDR2 FQNEAQ. The CDR3 runs 15 residues. The CDR3 DNA reads TGTGCCAGCAGCTTACTCGCTAGCGGCACAGATACGCAGTATTTT. This gives the protein CASSLLASGTDTQYF. Full variable domain (rest looked up from reference TRBV7-8 and TRBJ2-3): GAGVSQSPRYKVAKRGQDVALRCDPISGHVSLFWYQQALGQGPEFLTYFQNEAQLDKSGLPSDRFFAERPEGSVSTLKIQRTQQEDSAVYLCASSLLASGTDTQYFGPGTRLTVL.

Worth noting for this clonotype: A junction end diverges from the germline sequence, so it may reflect a read error. V usage is TRBV12-3 or TRBV12-4 and J usage is TRBJ2-1; D may be TRBD2 (5 bases). This CDR3 is built from 11 residues. CDR3 DNA sequence: TGTGCCAGCATTTTTGGCAATGAGCGGCTCTTC. Encoded protein: CASIFGNERLF.

This clonotype was seen many times. The V call is TRBV19, the J call TRBJ1-2, with no clear D. The CDR3 length is 13 residues. Trimming shortened V by 1 base and J by 2 bases, and 5 bases separated the two germline ends. Per the germline V gene, CDR1 is LNHDA and CDR2 is SQIVND (reference sequence). The CDR3 region is CASSIGANYGYTF. The CDR3 DNA reads TGTGCCAGTAGTATAGGGGCGAACTATGGCTACACCTTC. Supplemented by reference TRBV19 and TRBJ1-2, the full variable domain reads DGGITQSPKYLFRKEGQNVTLSCEQNLNHDAMYWYRQDPGQGLRLIYYSQIVNDFQKGDIAEGYSVSREKKESFPLTVTSAQKNPTAFYLCASSIGANYGYTFGSGTRLTVV.

This clonotype was counted at least ten times. The chain links TRBV7-2 to TRBJ1-2; the D gene is possibly TRBD1 (5 bases). The CDR3 has 15 amino acids. Germline loops: CDR1 SGHTA, CDR2 FQGNSA. V was shortened by 1 base and J by 2 bases, with 11 bases between the two germline ends. This CDR3 is CASSLVGDGNYGYTF. The CDR3 DNA follows: TGTGCCAGCAGCTTAGTCGGGGACGGAAACTATGGCTACACCTTC.

This clonotype was found once. The V and J genes are TRBV5-7 and TRBJ2-5; D may correspond to TRBD1 or TRBD2 (5 bases each). TRBV5-7 is an ORF; its function is uncertain. The V end lost 3 bases, the J end lost 4 bases, and 13 bases lay between the germline ends. The CDR3 is made up of 14 amino acids. CDR3 amino acids: CASSSGALPETQYF. The CDR3 DNA is TGTGCCAGCAGCTCCGGGGCCCTTCCAGAGACCCAGTACTTC.

This clonotype was detected many times. The gene calls are TRBV19 and TRBJ1-5, with D perhaps TRBD1 (6 bases). Germline CDR1 is LNHDA and CDR2 is SQIVND (reference sequence). V was cut by 1 base and J by 3 bases, with 16 bases left in between. CDR3 length: 17 amino acids. The CDR3 nucleotides read TGTGCCAGTAGTATAGGGGGAGCAGGGGCGGTCAATCAGCCCCAGCATTTT. This encodes CASSIGGAGAVNQPQHF.

This clonotype rates as medium-sized. The chain employs TRBV6-1 and TRBJ1-2; 9 bases are shared with TRBD1. J lost 4 bases, V lost 3 bases, and 12 bases had no gene match. CDR3 length: 17 residues. The germline V gene has CDR1 MNHNS and CDR2 SASEGT. The CDR3: CASSETPSGTGTYGYTF. The CDR3 bases are TGTGCCAGCAGTGAGACACCCTCCGGGACAGGGACCTATGGCTACACCTTC.